These 30 T cell receptor beta chains were all obtained from the same sample, sequenced in a study of shared clonotypes between healthy human individuals. Clones were sequenced by immunoSEQ multiplex PCR, and TCRdb holds only the in-frame ones, with some missing. The table lists about 2.4 million clones, roughly nine tenths of them singletons. The sequenced material came from naive CD4+ T cells sorted from blood. Subset denoted: CD45RA+ positively selected. These receptors all stem from a man aged 18-30 years in good health.

The chain employs TRBV10-3 and TRBJ1-5, with 10 positions matching TRBD1. The CDR3 loop spans 15 amino acids. The V gene's germline CDR1 is ENHRY and CDR2 SYGVKD. Trimming cost V 3 bases and J 3 bases; bases outside gene matches: 2. CDR3 sequence reads: CAISDGTGDNQPQHF. For the CDR3, the DNA is TGTGCCATCAGTGACGGGACAGGGGACAATCAGCCCCAGCATTTT.

Details on this clone: Mismatch with germline at one junction end may stem from a read error. V is TRBV5-6 and J is TRBJ1-2; a possible D gene is TRBD1 (5 bases). Germline CDR1 is SGHDT and CDR2 is YYEEEE. The CDR3 is 14 amino acids. CDR3 DNA sequence: TGTGCCAGCAGCCCCGGACAAGGTGACTATGGCCACACCTTC. This gives the protein CASSPGQGDYGHTF. Using reference TRBV5-6 and TRBJ1-2 for the parts outside the CDR3, the full variable domain is DAGVTQSPTHLIKTRGQQVTLRCSPKSGHDTVSWYQQALGQGPQFIFQYYEEEERQRGNFPDRFSGHQFPNYSSELNVNALLLGDSALYLCASSPGQGDYGHTFGSGTRLTVV.

This chain connects TRBV11-3 to TRBJ2-7, with D perhaps TRBD1 or TRBD2 (5 bases each). The V and J ends lost 6 bases and 0 bases respectively, with 15 bases between them. Germline lookup yields CDR1 SGHNT and CDR2 YENEEA. CDR3 size: 15 residues. The CDR3 is CASRPKGTSSYEQYF. The CDR3 bases are TGTGCCAGCAGACCTAAGGGGACGAGCTCCTACGAGCAGTACTTC.

The genes are TRBV11-2 and TRBJ1-1, with 8 bases fitting TRBD1. The CDR3 runs to 15 residues. CDR1 and CDR2 (germline): SGHAT, FQNNGV. The junction had 2 bases not matched to a gene; V was cut back by 1 base and J by 1 base. This CDR3 reads CASSLGTGWNTEAFF. For the CDR3, the DNA is TGTGCCAGCAGCTTAGGGACAGGGTGGAACACTGAAGCTTTCTTT.

The rearrangement links TRBV7-2 to TRBJ2-7; 7 bases agree with TRBD2. Germline CDR1 SGHTA, CDR2 FQGNSA. V shed 3 bases and J 0 bases; nucleotides not matched to a gene: 5. The length of the CDR3 is 15 residues. The DNA for the CDR3 is TGTGCCAGCAGCTTTGGGAGGGTTCTCTCCTACGAGCAGTACTTC. Its translation is CASSFGRVLSYEQYF.

The chain carries TRBV6-5 and TRBJ2-2; D not certain. CDR1 and CDR2 from the germline V gene are MNHEY and SVGAGI. The CDR3 runs 14 residues. Trimming removed 4 bases from V and 5 bases from J, with 11 bases in between. DNA of the CDR3: TGTGCCAGCAGTTCCCGCCTTGAGACCGGGGAGCTGTTTTTT. Translated: CASSSRLETGELFF.

The chain carries TRBV7-2 and TRBJ2-1; 7 bases agree with TRBD2. In germline, CDR1 is SGHTA, CDR2 FQGNSA. This CDR3 is 15 amino acids long. The V gene end was trimmed by 1 base and the J gene end by 7 bases; junction bases not matched to a gene: 7. The CDR3 spells CASSLVAGAANEQFF. The CDR3 DNA sequence: TGTGCCAGCAGCTTAGTTGCGGGAGCTGCAAATGAGCAGTTCTTC.

The gene calls are TRBV9 and TRBJ2-2; D not resolved. From germline, CDR1 is SGDLS and CDR2 YYNGEE. Trimming took off 1 base at V and 1 base at J, with 11 bases between the two ends. The CDR3 covers 16 residues. CDR3 protein: CASSVSAGQNTGELFF. CDR3 coding DNA: TGTGCCAGCAGCGTATCTGCTGGTCAGAACACCGGGGAGCTGTTTTTT.

The chain couples TRBV5-6 to TRBJ1-2; 7 nucleotides line up with TRBD1. Germline loops: CDR1 SGHDT, CDR2 YYEEEE. After removal of 5 bases from V and 2 bases from J, the junction contained 6 bases not matched to a gene. The CDR3 totals 14 residues. CDR3 sequence (DNA): TGTGCCAGCAGGAACAGGGGTGGGAACTATGGCTACACCTTC. Translating it yields CASRNRGGNYGYTF.

The genes are TRBV27 and TRBJ2-2; maybe TRBD2 (5 bases). The germline V gene has CDR1 MNHEY and CDR2 SMNVEV (reference sequence). The CDR3 sequence is 15 residues long. The ends were cut back, 4 bases at V and 4 bases at J, with 13 bases in the middle. CDR3 in amino acids: CASSSSGKGTGELFF. CDR3 DNA sequence: TGTGCCAGCAGTTCGTCGGGGAAAGGCACCGGGGAGCTGTTTTTT.

The chain carries TRBV7-2 and TRBJ1-1, with TRBD1 matching 8 bases. Per germline, CDR1 SGHTA and CDR2 FQGNSA. The CDR3 has 14 amino acids. Unmatched junction bases numbered 2, after V lost 1 base and J lost 4 bases. The CDR3 DNA is TGTGCCAGCAGCTTAGTTCAGGGGGCCACTGAAGCTTTCTTT. This sequence encodes CASSLVQGATEAFF.

The rearrangement links TRBV12-5 to TRBJ2-2; 8 nucleotides agree with TRBD1. Germline trimming cut 0 bases from V and 0 bases from J; bases unmatched to any gene: 12. The CDR3 is 20 amino acids. The germline gives CDR1 LGHNT, CDR2 FRNRAP. The CDR3 region has the DNA TGTGCTAGTGGTTTGGTTAATAAAACCGGGACAGGAGCGAACACCGGGGAGCTGTTTTTT. As protein: CASGLVNKTGTGANTGELFF.

For this clone: The sample has other DNA sequences that encode this CDR3 too. CDR3 in amino acids: CASSFGGTDTQYF. The DNA for the CDR3 is TGTGCCAGCAGCTTCGGGGGAACAGATACGCAGTATTTT. This chain uses TRBV11-3 with TRBJ2-3, with D possibly TRBD2 on 6 matching bases. CDR3 length: 13 residues. Trimming cost V 3 bases and J 3 bases, with 7 bases left between them. Germline V gives CDR1 SGHNT, CDR2 YENEEA.

The genes are TRBV2 and TRBJ1-5; D is undetermined. V shed 1 base and J shed 3 bases, with 7 bases lying between them. The CDR3 consists of 14 residues. Germline V gene lookup returns CDR1 SNHLY and CDR2 FYNNEI. The CDR3: CASSEVQDNQPQHF. The DNA for the CDR3 is TGTGCCAGCAGTGAAGTGCAGGACAATCAGCCCCAGCATTTT.

V and J are TRBV6-6 and TRBJ2-7, with 9 positions matching TRBD1. This CDR3 has 11 amino acids. The germline CDR1 and CDR2 sequences are MNHNY and SVGAGI (reference sequence). V was clipped by 2 bases and J by 12 bases; unmatched bases: 2. The CDR3 nucleotides read TGTGCCAGCAGTTACCGGGACAGGGTGTACTTC. Amino acid sequence: CASSYRDRVYF.

The chain carries TRBV6-6 and TRBJ1-1; D remains unclear. Germline lookup yields CDR1 MNHNY and CDR2 SVGAGI (reference sequence). The V end lost 8 bases, the J end lost 10 bases, and 14 bases lay between the germline ends. The CDR3 runs to 11 residues. The CDR3 nucleotides are TGTGCCAGCTTTTGGGAAAGTGTAGCTTTCTTT. Amino acid sequence: CASFWESVAFF.

V and J are TRBV11-2 and TRBJ2-5; 10 nucleotides line up with TRBD1. Germline values: CDR1 SGHAT, CDR2 FQNNGV. The CDR3 has 14 residues. The V gene end was trimmed by 6 bases and the J gene end by 5 bases; junction bases not matched to a gene: 6. CDR3: CASSRTGGRETQYF. CDR3 bases: TGTGCCAGCAGTCGGACAGGGGGTCGGGAGACCCAGTACTTC.

This rearrangement joins TRBV9 to TRBJ2-4; TRBD2 matches at 16 bases. CDR1 SGDLS and CDR2 YYNGEE come from the germline V gene. V trimming: 2 bases; J trimming: 2 bases; junction bases outside the gene matches: 4. The length of the CDR3 is 18 residues. The CDR3 protein is CASSVGLAGGPPKNIQYF. CDR3 nucleotides: TGTGCCAGCAGCGTGGGACTAGCGGGAGGGCCGCCCAAAAACATTCAGTACTTC.

The chain combines TRBV28 with TRBJ2-3; 7 nucleotides match TRBD1. With 6 bases clipped from V and 3 bases from J, the junction kept 6 bases outside the gene matches. Germline-derived CDR1 and CDR2 are MDHEN and SYDVKM. The CDR3 totals 14 residues. The CDR3 loop reads CASSPGQRTDTQYF. Here the CDR3 DNA reads TGTGCCAGCAGCCCGGGACAGAGAACAGATACGCAGTATTTT.

The rearrangement joins TRBV28 to TRBJ2-3; the match to TRBD2 covers 10 bases. With 7 bases clipped from V and 2 bases from J, the junction kept 15 bases outside the gene matches. The CDR3 is 18 residues long. The V gene's germline CDR1 is MDHEN and CDR2 SYDVKM. Written as DNA, the CDR3 is TGTGCCAGCACCTTGAGACTAGCGGGCGGGTCTGCCACAGATACGCAGTATTTT. Its protein is CASTLRLAGGSATDTQYF.

The chain joins TRBV18 to TRBJ2-7; 9 positions match TRBD1. V gave up 3 bases and J gave up 7 bases; unmatched junction bases: 10. This CDR3 has 15 amino acids. CDR1 and CDR2 (germline): KGHSH, LQKENI. The CDR3 DNA reads as TGTGCCAGCTCACCTACCCGGGACAGGGTTCGGGAGCAGTACTTC. Its protein is CASSPTRDRVREQYF.

The chain is built from TRBV28 and TRBJ2-2; D not certain. Trimming shortened V by 4 bases and J by 6 bases, and 12 bases separated the two germline ends. The CDR3 runs 14 residues. Germline-derived CDR1 and CDR2 are MDHEN and SYDVKM. CDR3 sequence reads: CASSSDRVAGELFF. The CDR3 DNA reads as TGTGCCAGCAGTTCAGATAGGGTCGCCGGGGAGCTGTTTTTT.

This chain links TRBV5-4 with TRBJ2-5; 8 nucleotides match TRBD2. The germline gives CDR1 SGHNT, CDR2 YYREEE (reference sequence). CDR3 size: 15 residues. The ends lost 4 bases at V and 2 bases at J; junction bases unmatched: 7. In DNA form, the CDR3 reads TGTGCCAGCAGCCGAAGCGGGAGTTGGCAAGAGACCCAGTACTTC. Its translation is CASSRSGSWQETQYF.

The gene calls are TRBV5-6 and TRBJ1-6, with 7 bases identical to TRBD1. CDR1 SGHDT and CDR2 YYEEEE come from the germline V gene. This CDR3 has 14 amino acids. Unmatched junction bases numbered 6, after V lost 4 bases and J lost 8 bases. The CDR3 sequence is CASSVPGQHSPLHF. DNA for the CDR3: TGTGCCAGCAGCGTCCCGGGACAGCATTCACCCCTCCACTTT.

The genes are TRBV7-2 and TRBJ2-3, with D hard to call. The V and J ends lost 2 bases and 0 bases respectively, with 6 bases between them. Germline CDR1 SGHTA, CDR2 FQGNSA. The CDR3 runs to 14 residues. The CDR3 DNA follows: TGTGCCAGCAGCTTATACACGAGCACAGATACGCAGTATTTT. It translates to CASSLYTSTDTQYF.

V is TRBV30 and J is TRBJ2-7, with 7 bases aligning to TRBD1. V lost 8 bases to trimming and J lost 1 base; unmatched junction nucleotides: 8. CDR1 GTSNPN and CDR2 SVGIG come from the germline V gene (reference sequence). This CDR3 region has 13 residues. This CDR3 is CAATRDSSYEQYF. CDR3 DNA sequence: TGTGCCGCCACCAGGGACAGTTCCTACGAGCAGTACTTC.

The J gene is TRBJ2-7, the V gene TRBV6-1, with TRBD1 matching 9 bases. The germline CDR1 and CDR2 sequences are MNHNS and SASEGT. With V trimmed by 0 bases and J by 3 bases, 6 bases remained unmatched. The CDR3 runs to 16 residues. The CDR3 bases are TGTGCCAGCAGTGAAGCGCGAGGACAGGGGTTCTACGAGCAGTACTTC. Protein sequence: CASSEARGQGFYEQYF.

V usage is TRBV6-5 and J usage is TRBJ2-2; D remains ambiguous. This CDR3 region has 14 residues. Germline V CDR1 and CDR2: MNHEY, SVGAGI. V was clipped by 7 bases and J by 0 bases, with 9 bases between them. The CDR3 region has the DNA TGTGCCAGCAAAAGGGCGGCGAACACCGGGGAGCTGTTTTTT. Amino acid sequence: CASKRAANTGELFF.

The V and J genes are TRBV7-2 and TRBJ1-1; TRBD1 matches 8 bases. This CDR3 has 14 amino acids. The ends lost 5 bases at V and 4 bases at J; junction bases unmatched: 6. Per the germline V gene, CDR1 is SGHTA and CDR2 is FQGNSA. The CDR3 loop reads CASSPGGFGTEAFF. The DNA for the CDR3 is TGTGCCAGCAGCCCAGGGGGCTTTGGCACTGAAGCTTTCTTT. Looking up the rest from reference TRBV7-2 and TRBJ1-1 gives the full variable domain: GAGVSQSPSNKVTEKGKDVELRCDPISGHTALYWYRQSLGQGLEFLIYFQGNSAPDKSGLPSDRFSAERTGGSVSTLTIQRTQQEDSAVYLCASSPGGFGTEAFFGQGTRLTVV.

The rearrangement joins TRBV6-5 to TRBJ2-3, with a tentative D call TRBD1 (6 bases). The CDR3 has 15 residues. Trimming shortened V by 5 bases and J by 0 bases, and 12 bases separated the two germline ends. Germline V gene data show CDR1 as MNHEY and CDR2 as SVGAGI. The CDR3 DNA is TGTGCCAGCAGTAAGACAGGACCAAGCACAGATACGCAGTATTTT. The encoded protein is CASSKTGPSTDTQYF.